This TCR beta chain was documented in a study of T cell changes during pregnancy in multiple sclerosis. Method: immunoSEQ multiplex PCR; TCRdb's copy keeps in-frame clones and lacks some. Altogether some 80,000 clones are present, about 90% being singletons, with the ten largest covering 0.9%. V lost 4 bases, J lost 5 bases, and 18 bases lay in between. The CDR3 runs 15 residues. Germline CDR1 SGHTS, CDR2 YDEGEE. The specimen comprised peripheral blood, sampled in the first trimester of pregnancy. The J gene is TRBJ2-5, the V gene TRBV5-8, with D perhaps TRBD2 (6 bases). The clonotype originates from a female donor in good health, enrolled as a control in a pregnancy study. CDR3 amino acids: CASSPRGNRGETQYF. DNA of the CDR3: TGTGCCAGCAGCCCCCGGGGGAACCGAGGGGAGACCCAGTACTTC.